The 30 T cell receptor beta chains presented below share a single source sample, sequenced in a study of OX40 agonist ivuxolimab in advanced cancers. Some clones are missing from TCRdb's copy, which holds only in-frame ones; the method was immunoSEQ multiplex PCR. The table includes about 96,000 clones, about 92% detected once. The input for sequencing was CD4+ or CD8+ T cells sorted from blood, taken in a trial of the OX40 agonist ivuxolimab. These TCRs come from an adult with an advanced solid tumor such as melanoma, head and neck, liver or kidney cancer.

V and J are TRBV7-6 and TRBJ2-1; 9 nucleotides match TRBD2. Trimming cost V 1 base and J 8 bases; bases outside gene matches: 12. The CDR3 is 17 residues long. Germline-derived CDR1 and CDR2 are SGHVS and FNYEAQ. CDR3 in amino acids: CASSLGPSSGRFDEQFF. Written as DNA, the CDR3 is TGTGCCAGCAGCTTAGGCCCATCGAGCGGGAGGTTTGATGAGCAGTTCTTC.

This rearrangement joins TRBV30 to TRBJ1-5; D is unclear. This CDR3 is 15 amino acids long. V was pared by 2 bases and J by 9 bases, with 20 bases between. Per germline, CDR1 GTSNPN and CDR2 SVGIG (reference sequence). The CDR3, as DNA: TGTGCCTGGAGTTTCGGGCTGGCTGGGTTTGGGCCCCAGCATTTT. Translating gives CAWSFGLAGFGPQHF.

The gene calls are TRBV9 and TRBJ2-1; 8 positions match TRBD2. Germline CDR1 is SGDLS and CDR2 is YYNGEE. The CDR3 is 17 residues long. After removal of 3 bases from V and 2 bases from J, the junction contained 10 bases not matched to a gene. CDR3 residues: CASSAKLAERTYNEQFF. CDR3 in DNA: TGTGCCAGCAGCGCAAAACTAGCGGAACGTACCTACAATGAGCAGTTCTTC. Variable domain in full (rest from reference TRBV9 and TRBJ2-1): DSGVTQTPKHLITATGQRVTLRCSPRSGDLSVYWYQQSLDQGLQFLIQYYNGEERAKGNILERFSAQQFPDLHSELNLSSLELGDSALYFCASSAKLAERTYNEQFFGPGTRLTVL.

The rearrangement uses TRBV5-1 and TRBJ1-4; D is ambiguous. Germline CDR1 SGHRS, CDR2 YFSETQ. There are 16 residues in the CDR3. The V end lost 3 bases, the J end lost 8 bases, and 20 bases lay between the germline ends. CDR3 residues: CASSYTNSAGREKLFF. CDR3 sequence (DNA): TGCGCCAGCAGCTATACAAACAGCGCCGGGAGGGAAAAACTGTTTTTT.

The gene calls are TRBV4-3 and TRBJ1-3; D is uncertain. The CDR3 has 18 amino acids. CDR1 is LGHNA, CDR2 YSLEER, per germline. V lost 0 bases to trimming and J lost 0 bases, with 15 bases between them. This chain's CDR3 is CASSQDSRMRYSGNTIYF. The CDR3 DNA reads as TGCGCCAGCAGCCAAGATTCGCGGATGCGGTACTCTGGAAACACCATATATTTT.

The rearrangement uses TRBV2 and TRBJ1-2, with no clear D. Germline V gene lookup returns CDR1 SNHLY and CDR2 FYNNEI. The germline V and J ends were trimmed by 7 bases and 5 bases, with 14 bases remaining between them. CDR3 length: 13 amino acids. The CDR3 region is CASKGNGEYGYTF. In DNA form, the CDR3 reads TGTGCCAGCAAGGGTAACGGAGAATATGGCTACACCTTC.

This chain joins TRBV27 and TRBJ2-2; no clear D gene. The CDR3 consists of 16 residues. V shed 6 bases and J shed 1 base, with 15 bases lying between them. Germline CDR1 and CDR2: MNHEY and SMNVEV (reference sequence). CDR3 sequence: CASRPPHDLNTGELFF. CDR3 coding DNA: TGTGCCAGCAGGCCCCCACACGACTTGAACACCGGGGAGCTGTTTTTT.

The CDR3 loop reads CASSSMTSTDTQYF. DNA of the CDR3: TGCGCCAGCAGCTCTATGACTAGCACAGATACGCAGTATTTT. This chain connects TRBV5-1 to TRBJ2-3; no firm D call. Trimming took 3 bases from V and 0 from J, leaving 8 bases between them. Germline-derived CDR1 and CDR2 are SGHRS and YFSETQ. CDR3 size: 14 residues.

The chain carries TRBV6-1 and TRBJ2-1; 9 bases align to TRBD1. CDR3 length equals 15 residues. Losses at the gene ends were 6 bases for V and 6 bases for J; bases not matched to a gene: 9. Germline CDR1 MNHNS, CDR2 SASEGT. CDR3: CASSTDRGLANEQFF. The CDR3 region has the DNA TGTGCCAGCAGCACGGACAGGGGACTCGCCAATGAGCAGTTCTTC.

The gene calls are TRBV6-5 and TRBJ2-1, with 9 bases that match TRBD1. The ends lost 5 bases at V and 2 bases at J; junction bases unmatched: 4. Looked up from germline, CDR1 is MNHEY and CDR2 is SVGAGI. This CDR3 spans 15 amino acids. CDR3 bases: TGTGCCAGCAGTACCTGGACAGGGGCCTACAATGAGCAGTTCTTC. As protein: CASSTWTGAYNEQFF.

The J gene is TRBJ2-1, the V gene TRBV10-3, with D possibly matching TRBD2 (5 bases). The germline CDR1 and CDR2 sequences are ENHRY and SYGVKD. Trimming removed 10 bases at V and 7 bases at J, with 17 bases between. There are 13 residues in the CDR3. The CDR3 loop is CATSSIGGNEQFF. The CDR3 DNA is TGTGCCACCTCGAGCATCGGCGGGAATGAGCAGTTCTTC.

V usage is TRBV11-3 and J usage is TRBJ1-1; no clear D gene. Trimming removed 3 bases from V and 6 bases from J, with 5 bases in between. Per germline, CDR1 SGHNT and CDR2 YENEEA. CDR3 length: 11 amino acids. The CDR3 protein is CASSFRSEAFF. The CDR3 DNA follows: TGTGCCAGCAGCTTTAGGTCTGAAGCTTTCTTT.

The rearrangement joins TRBV28 to TRBJ2-1; perhaps TRBD2 as D (6 bases). Germline assignment: CDR1 MDHEN and CDR2 SYDVKM. Trimming took 4 bases from V and 13 from J, leaving 11 bases between them. This CDR3 is 11 amino acids long. In DNA form, the CDR3 reads TGTGCCAGCAGTTACCGGGAGCTACAGTTCTTC. It encodes CASSYRELQFF.

The chain employs TRBV10-3 and TRBJ2-1, with TRBD2 identical over 11 bases. V dropped 5 bases and J dropped 8; count of bases not matched to a gene: 17. The CDR3 is 18 residues long. Looked up from germline, CDR1 is ENHRY and CDR2 is SYGVKD. The CDR3 coding sequence is TGTGCCATCAGTCCAACAGGAACTAGCGGGAGTGTCGGATATGAGCAGTTCTTC. Translated, it gives CAISPTGTSGSVGYEQFF.

The chain carries TRBV5-1 and TRBJ1-5, with a weak D call TRBD1 (6 bases). Trimming removed 0 bases from V and 2 bases from J, with 9 bases in between. The CDR3 runs 15 residues. From germline, CDR1 is SGHRS and CDR2 YFSETQ. The CDR3 loop reads CASSLVAGGNQPQHF. The CDR3 bases are TGCGCCAGCAGCTTGGTGGCAGGGGGCAATCAGCCCCAGCATTTT.

The chain has TRBV5-1 and TRBJ2-2, with D perhaps matching TRBD2 (6 bases). The V gene lost 2 bases and the J gene lost 4 bases, with 12 bases spanning the gap. The CDR3 loop spans 15 amino acids. Germline CDR1 is SGHRS and CDR2 is YFSETQ. CDR3 bases: TGCGCCAGCAGCTTTGACGGGAGCTTCACCGGGGAGCTGTTTTTT. Its translation: CASSFDGSFTGELFF.

CDR3: CASSLVGPGLLLRNTIYF. CDR3 in DNA: TGCGCCAGCAGCTTGGTCGGGCCGGGTTTGCTTCTTCGAAACACCATATATTTT. The V and J genes are TRBV5-1 and TRBJ1-3; D is undetermined. From germline, CDR1 is SGHRS and CDR2 YFSETQ. This CDR3 region has 18 residues. Trimming took off 0 bases at V and 5 bases at J, with 21 bases between the two ends.

This chain joins TRBV5-4 and TRBJ1-1; D is unclear. Between the trimmed V and J ends, which lost 3 bases and 0 bases, there was a span of 12 bases. The CDR3 loop spans 15 amino acids. From germline, CDR1 is SGHNT and CDR2 YYREEE (reference sequence). The CDR3 loop is CASSSPRALNTEAFF. The CDR3 nucleotides are TGTGCCAGCAGCTCCCCGAGAGCTTTGAACACTGAAGCTTTCTTT. The whole variable domain, remainder taken from reference TRBV5-4 and TRBJ1-1, is ETGVTQSPTHLIKTRGQQVTLRCSSQSGHNTVSWYQQALGQGPQFIFQYYREEENGRGNFPPRFSGLQFPNYSSELNVNALELDDSALYLCASSSPRALNTEAFFGQGTRLTVV.

The V call is TRBV15, the J call TRBJ2-1; a weak D match, TRBD2 (5 bases). The germline V gene encodes CDR1 LNHNV and CDR2 YYDKDF (reference sequence). CDR3 length: 14 amino acids. V lost 0 bases to trimming and J lost 9 bases, with 12 bases between them. The DNA of the CDR3 is TGTGCCACCAGCAGAGAACTTCTAGCAGGTGAGCAGTTCTTC. Residues: CATSRELLAGEQFF.

This chain joins TRBV28 and TRBJ1-5, with TRBD1 as a possible D gene (6 bases). The CDR3 is 14 residues long. Germline loops: CDR1 MDHEN, CDR2 SYDVKM. V lost 6 bases to trimming and J lost 8 bases, with 17 bases between them. The CDR3 DNA follows: TGTGCCAGCAGCCTGGGACTTAGGGGGGAGCCCCAGCATTTT. Encoded protein: CASSLGLRGEPQHF. The whole variable domain, filled in from reference TRBV28 and TRBJ1-5, reads DVKVTQSSRYLVKRTGEKVFLECVQDMDHENMFWYRQDPGLGLRLIYFSYDVKMKEKGDIPEGYSVSREKKERFSLILESASTNQTSMYLCASSLGLRGEPQHFGDGTRLSIL.

The chain joins TRBV7-3 to TRBJ2-2; TRBD2 aligns across 12 bases. After removal of 2 bases from V and 7 bases from J, the junction contained 11 bases not matched to a gene. CDR1 is SGHTA and CDR2 is FQGTGA in the germline V gene. The length of the CDR3 is 18 residues. CDR3 nucleotide sequence: TGTGCCAGCAGCTTACGGCCTCTAGCGGGAGGGCCCAACGGGGAGCTGTTTTTT. Translated: CASSLRPLAGGPNGELFF.

This clone was seen only once. V usage is TRBV27 and J usage is TRBJ1-1; TRBD1 matches 7 bases. This CDR3 has 17 amino acids. The germline V gene has CDR1 MNHEY and CDR2 SMNVEV (reference sequence). J gave up 0 bases and V 6 bases, and 13 bases lay outside the gene matches. CDR3 sequence reads: CASRHQGGVQMNTEAFF. CDR3 nucleotides: TGTGCCAGCAGACACCAGGGGGGGGTCCAAATGAACACTGAAGCTTTCTTT.

The genes are TRBV11-2 and TRBJ2-5, with D unclear. V was shortened by 0 bases and J by 1 base, with 9 bases between the two germline ends. Germline CDR1 and CDR2: SGHAT and FQNNGV. CDR3 size: 15 residues. The CDR3 DNA reads as TGTGCCAGCAGCTTAGATCCCCTAACCCAAGAGACCCAGTACTTC. The encoded protein is CASSLDPLTQETQYF.

The CDR3 loop reads CASSPLTQVNTEAFF. CDR3 DNA sequence: TGTGCCAGCTCACCACTCACCCAGGTGAACACTGAAGCTTTCTTT. The chain recombines TRBV18 with TRBJ1-1, with D uncertain. The V end was cut by 1 base, the J end by 0 bases, with 9 bases between. Germline V lookup: CDR1 KGHSH, CDR2 LQKENI. The CDR3 has 15 amino acids. The entire variable domain, with the rest obtained from reference TRBV18 and TRBJ1-1, is as follows: NAGVMQNPRHLVRRRGQEARLRCSPMKGHSHVYWYRQLPEEGLKFMVYLQKENIIDESGMPKERFSAEFPKEGPSILRIQQVVRGDSAAYFCASSPLTQVNTEAFFGQGTRLTVV.

In the case of this clone: A read error may account for a junction end that differs from germline. The rearrangement uses TRBV6-1 and TRBJ2-7, with 7 bases fitting TRBD2. This CDR3 has 14 amino acids. Germline assignment: CDR1 MNHNS and CDR2 SASEGT. CDR3 coding DNA: TGTGCCAGCAGTTCCCGGGGAGGGGACTACGAGCAATACTTC. Translation gives CASSSRGGDYEQYF.

The gene calls are TRBV11-3 and TRBJ2-2, with TRBD2 matching 11 bases. This CDR3 has 15 residues. The trim removed 1 base at V and 5 bases at J, leaving 0 bases unmatched. Germline V CDR1 and CDR2: SGHNT, YENEEA. In DNA, the CDR3 is TGTGCCAGCAGCTTAGGGACTAGCGGGACCGGGGAGCTGTTTTTT. It is translated as CASSLGTSGTGELFF.

The chain is built from TRBV5-8 and TRBJ1-4; D is undetermined. The CDR3 contains 16 residues. The V and J ends lost 6 bases and 3 bases respectively, with 18 bases between them. Germline assignment: CDR1 SGHTS and CDR2 YDEGEE. CDR3 loop: CASNPSTGRANEKLFF. In DNA, the CDR3 is TGTGCCAGCAACCCCTCCACGGGGAGAGCTAATGAAAAACTGTTTTTT.

The rearrangement uses TRBV9 and TRBJ2-3, with 11 positions matching TRBD2. The CDR3 is 14 amino acids. V gave up 3 bases and J gave up 6 bases; unmatched junction bases: 3. Germline V gene lookup returns CDR1 SGDLS and CDR2 YYNGEE. In nucleotides, the CDR3 is TGTGCCAGCAGCGCCGGACTAGCGGGCGATACGCAGTATTTT. It codes for CASSAGLAGDTQYF. The full variable domain, rest sourced from reference TRBV9 and TRBJ2-3, is DSGVTQTPKHLITATGQRVTLRCSPRSGDLSVYWYQQSLDQGLQFLIQYYNGEERAKGNILERFSAQQFPDLHSELNLSSLELGDSALYFCASSAGLAGDTQYFGPGTRLTVL.

Details on this clone: Other nucleotide sequences in the sample specify the same CDR3. V is TRBV5-1 and J is TRBJ1-1, with D unresolved. The V end lost 0 bases, the J end lost 1 base, and 7 bases lay between the germline ends. The CDR3 loop spans 14 amino acids. From germline, CDR1 is SGHRS and CDR2 YFSETQ. In nucleotides, the CDR3 is TGCGCCAGCAGCTTGGTGGCAGGGAACACTGAAGCTTTCTTT. As protein: CASSLVAGNTEAFF.

This clone was counted at least ten times. The rearrangement joins TRBV27 to TRBJ2-1; D not resolved. The CDR3 runs to 15 residues. In germline, CDR1 is MNHEY, CDR2 SMNVEV (reference sequence). Trimming took off 7 bases at V and 0 bases at J, with 13 bases between the two ends. Written as DNA, the CDR3 is TGTGCCAGCAACCCACAGAGAAACTCCTACAATGAGCAGTTCTTC. Its translation is CASNPQRNSYNEQFF.